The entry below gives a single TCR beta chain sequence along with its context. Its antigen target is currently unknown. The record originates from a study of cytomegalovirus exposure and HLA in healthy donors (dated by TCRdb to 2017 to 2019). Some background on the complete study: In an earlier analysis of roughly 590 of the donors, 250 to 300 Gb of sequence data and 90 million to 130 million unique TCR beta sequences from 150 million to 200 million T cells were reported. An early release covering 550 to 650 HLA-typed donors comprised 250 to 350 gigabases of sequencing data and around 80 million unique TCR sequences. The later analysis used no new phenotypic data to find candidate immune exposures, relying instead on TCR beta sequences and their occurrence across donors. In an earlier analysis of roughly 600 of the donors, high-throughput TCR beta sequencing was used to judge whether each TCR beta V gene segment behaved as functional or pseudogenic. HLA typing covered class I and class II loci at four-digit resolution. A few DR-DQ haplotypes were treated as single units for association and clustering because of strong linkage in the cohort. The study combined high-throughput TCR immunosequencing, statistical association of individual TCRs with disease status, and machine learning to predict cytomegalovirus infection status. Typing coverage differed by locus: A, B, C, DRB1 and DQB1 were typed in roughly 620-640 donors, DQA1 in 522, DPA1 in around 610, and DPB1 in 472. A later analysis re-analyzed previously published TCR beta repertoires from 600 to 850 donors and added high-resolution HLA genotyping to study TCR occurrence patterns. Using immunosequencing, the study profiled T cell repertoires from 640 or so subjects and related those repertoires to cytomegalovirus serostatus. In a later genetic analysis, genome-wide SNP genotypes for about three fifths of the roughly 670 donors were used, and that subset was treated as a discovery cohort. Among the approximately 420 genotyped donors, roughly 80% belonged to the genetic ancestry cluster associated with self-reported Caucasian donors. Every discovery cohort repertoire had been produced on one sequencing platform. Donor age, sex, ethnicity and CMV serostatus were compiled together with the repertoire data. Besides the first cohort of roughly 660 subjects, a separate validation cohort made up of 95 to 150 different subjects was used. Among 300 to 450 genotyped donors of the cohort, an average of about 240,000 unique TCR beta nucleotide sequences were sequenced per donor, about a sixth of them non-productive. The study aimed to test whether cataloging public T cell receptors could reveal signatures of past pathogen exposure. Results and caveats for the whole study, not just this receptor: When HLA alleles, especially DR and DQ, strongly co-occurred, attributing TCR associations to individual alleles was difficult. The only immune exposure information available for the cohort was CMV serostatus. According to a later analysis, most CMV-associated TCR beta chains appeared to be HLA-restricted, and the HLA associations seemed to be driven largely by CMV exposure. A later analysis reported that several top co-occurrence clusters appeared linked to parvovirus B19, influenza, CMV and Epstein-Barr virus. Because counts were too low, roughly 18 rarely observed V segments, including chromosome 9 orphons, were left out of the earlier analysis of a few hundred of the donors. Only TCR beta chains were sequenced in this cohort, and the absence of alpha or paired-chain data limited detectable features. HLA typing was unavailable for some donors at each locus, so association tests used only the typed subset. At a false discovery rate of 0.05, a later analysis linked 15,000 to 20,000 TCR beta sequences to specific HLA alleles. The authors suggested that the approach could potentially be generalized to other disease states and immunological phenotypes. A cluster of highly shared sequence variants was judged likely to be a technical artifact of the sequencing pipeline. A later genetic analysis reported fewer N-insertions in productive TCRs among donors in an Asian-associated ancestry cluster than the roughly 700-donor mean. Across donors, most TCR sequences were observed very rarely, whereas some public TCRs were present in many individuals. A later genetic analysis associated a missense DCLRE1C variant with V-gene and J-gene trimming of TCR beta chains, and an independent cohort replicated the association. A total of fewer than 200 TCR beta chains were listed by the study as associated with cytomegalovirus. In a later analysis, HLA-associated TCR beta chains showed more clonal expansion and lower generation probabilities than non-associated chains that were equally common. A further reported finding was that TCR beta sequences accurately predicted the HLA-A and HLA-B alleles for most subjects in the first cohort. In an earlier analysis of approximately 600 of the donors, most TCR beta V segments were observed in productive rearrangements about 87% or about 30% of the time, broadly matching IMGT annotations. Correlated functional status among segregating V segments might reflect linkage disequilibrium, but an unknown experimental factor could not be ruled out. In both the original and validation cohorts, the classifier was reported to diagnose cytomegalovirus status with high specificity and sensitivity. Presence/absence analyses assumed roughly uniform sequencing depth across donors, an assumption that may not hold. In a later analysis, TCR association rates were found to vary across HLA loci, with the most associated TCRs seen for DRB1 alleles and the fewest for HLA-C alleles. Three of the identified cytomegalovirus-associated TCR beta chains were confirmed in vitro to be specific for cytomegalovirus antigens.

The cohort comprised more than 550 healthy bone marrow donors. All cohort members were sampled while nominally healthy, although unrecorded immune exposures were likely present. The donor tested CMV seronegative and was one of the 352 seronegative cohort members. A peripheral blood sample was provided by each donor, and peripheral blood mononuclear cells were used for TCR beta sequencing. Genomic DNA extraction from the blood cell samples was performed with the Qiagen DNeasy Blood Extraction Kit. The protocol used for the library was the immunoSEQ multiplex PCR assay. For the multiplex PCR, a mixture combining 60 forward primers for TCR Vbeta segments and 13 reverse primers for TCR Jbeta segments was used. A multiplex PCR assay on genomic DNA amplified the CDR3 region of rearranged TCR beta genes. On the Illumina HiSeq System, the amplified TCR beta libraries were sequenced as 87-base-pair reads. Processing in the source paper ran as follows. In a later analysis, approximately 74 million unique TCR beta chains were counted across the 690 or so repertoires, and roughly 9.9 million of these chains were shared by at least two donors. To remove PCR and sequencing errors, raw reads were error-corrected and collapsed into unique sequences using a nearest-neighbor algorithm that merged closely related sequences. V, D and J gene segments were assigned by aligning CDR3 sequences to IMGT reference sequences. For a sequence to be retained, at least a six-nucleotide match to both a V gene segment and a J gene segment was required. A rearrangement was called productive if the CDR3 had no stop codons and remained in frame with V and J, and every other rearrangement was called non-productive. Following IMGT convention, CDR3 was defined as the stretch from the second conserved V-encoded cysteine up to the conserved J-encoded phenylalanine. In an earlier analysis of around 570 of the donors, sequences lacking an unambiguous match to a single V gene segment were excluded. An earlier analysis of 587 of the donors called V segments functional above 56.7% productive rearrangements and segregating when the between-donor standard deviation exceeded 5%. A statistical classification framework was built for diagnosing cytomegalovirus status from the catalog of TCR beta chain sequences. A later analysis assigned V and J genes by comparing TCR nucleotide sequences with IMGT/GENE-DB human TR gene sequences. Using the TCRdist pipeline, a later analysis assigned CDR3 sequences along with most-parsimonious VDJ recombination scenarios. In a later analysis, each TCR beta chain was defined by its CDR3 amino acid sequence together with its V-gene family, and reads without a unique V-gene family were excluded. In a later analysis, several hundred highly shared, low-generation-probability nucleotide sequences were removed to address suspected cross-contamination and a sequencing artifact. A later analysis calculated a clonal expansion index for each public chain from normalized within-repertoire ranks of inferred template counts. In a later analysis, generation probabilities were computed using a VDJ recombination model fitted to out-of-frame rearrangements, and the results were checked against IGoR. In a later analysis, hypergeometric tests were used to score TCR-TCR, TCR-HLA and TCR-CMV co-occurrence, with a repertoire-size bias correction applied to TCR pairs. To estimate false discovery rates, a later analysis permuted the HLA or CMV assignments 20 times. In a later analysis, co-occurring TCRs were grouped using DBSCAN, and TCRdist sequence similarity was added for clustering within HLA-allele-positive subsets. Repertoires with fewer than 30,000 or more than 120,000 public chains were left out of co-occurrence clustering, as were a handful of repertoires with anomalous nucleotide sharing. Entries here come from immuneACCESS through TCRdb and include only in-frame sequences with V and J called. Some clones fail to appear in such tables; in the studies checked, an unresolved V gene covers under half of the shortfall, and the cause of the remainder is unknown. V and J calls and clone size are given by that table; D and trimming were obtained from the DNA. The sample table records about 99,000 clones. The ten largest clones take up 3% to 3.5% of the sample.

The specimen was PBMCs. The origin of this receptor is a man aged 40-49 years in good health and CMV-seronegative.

The nucleotide sequence is TGTGCCAGCAGATATAGTGACAATGAGCAGTTCTTC. Its translation is CASRYSDNEQFF. The V and J genes are TRBV5-6 and TRBJ2-1; too little of a D gene remains to name it. The V end loses 5 bases and the J end loses 5 bases, and a stretch of 8 bases separates them. The germline V gene supplies CDR1 SGHDT and CDR2 YYEEEE. From the cysteine up to the phenylalanine, the CDR3 has a length of 12 residues. The only DNA kept is the CDR3, 36 bases in frame from the first base. Where the CDR3 stops, the reference TRBV5-6 and TRBJ2-1 genes take over; the full variable domain is DAGVTQSPTHLIKTRGQQVTLRCSPKSGHDTVSWYQQALGQGPQFIFQYYEEEERQRGNFPDRFSGHQFPNYSSELNVNALLLGDSALYLCASRYSDNEQFFGPGTRLTVL.